This paragraph covers one T cell receptor beta chain sequence. Its cognate antigen is unknown. The data originate from a study of CD8 T cells in ankylosing spondylitis. Study-level findings and limits: The disease-linked clones had a CD8+ phenotype and low blood frequencies.

TCRdb re-called the 5' RACE reads through MiXCR, storing one row per CDR3 protein. The table includes some 52,000 distinct CDR3 sequences, 6.5% to 9% detected once. Germline lookup yields CDR1 LNHDA and CDR2 SQIVND (reference sequence). Losses at the gene ends were 6 bases for V and 3 bases for J; bases not matched to a gene: 4. CDR3 length: 13 amino acids. The sequenced sample consisted of blood, either unsorted or a sorted T cell fraction (not recorded which). The rearrangement joins TRBV19 to TRBJ1-2; 7 nucleotides line up with TRBD1. This TCR was recovered from a female donor with ankylosing spondylitis or in good health (not recorded which). The CDR3 spells CASSYRGHYGYTF. The CDR3 DNA reads TGTGCCAGTAGCTATAGGGGGCACTATGGCTACACCTTC.